A single sample gave rise to the 23 T cell receptor beta chains below, sequenced in a study of Ad26.COV2.S vaccination and SARS-CoV-2 variants. Measured with immunoSEQ multiplex PCR; TCRdb has only the in-frame clones, and not every one. Of about 250,000 clones in the sample, around 87% are singletons; the top ten hold more than 2.5%. The sample's treatment: over 15 received Ad26.COV2.S at low or high dose, single or two shots; 5 received placebo; per-sample allocation not given. Vaccine and placebo recipients were sampled on day 63 after the first injection. Source: peripheral blood, taken in a trial of Ad26.COV2.S vaccine versus placebo. The receptors here all came from a person aged 18-65 years who received the Ad26.COV2.S COVID-19 vaccine or a placebo.

For the CDR3, the DNA is TGTGCCAGCAGCGTAGCCGGGCCAGGGCTATTTCAAGAGACCCAGTACTTC. It encodes CASSVAGPGLFQETQYF. The rearrangement links TRBV9 to TRBJ2-5, with D perhaps TRBD1 (5 bases). The CDR3 is 17 residues long. Trimming took 0 bases from V and 2 from J, leaving 17 bases between them. Germline-derived CDR1 and CDR2 are SGDLS and YYNGEE.

The chain couples TRBV28 to TRBJ1-1; D is perhaps TRBD1 (6 bases). The V end lost 2 bases, the J end lost 5 bases, and 15 bases lay between the germline ends. The germline V gene has CDR1 MDHEN and CDR2 SYDVKM. The CDR3 covers 15 residues. DNA of the CDR3: TGTGCCAGCAGTTTACCGGGGGCGAAGGGAACTGAAGCTTTCTTT. It translates to CASSLPGAKGTEAFF.

V is TRBV6-4 and J is TRBJ2-3, with 7 bases lining up with TRBD2. CDR1 and CDR2 (germline): MRHNA, SNTAGT. The CDR3 extends over 14 amino acids. V shed 3 bases and J 0 bases; nucleotides not matched to a gene: 0. CDR3 DNA: TGTGCCAGCAGTGAGCGGGGGAGCACAGATACGCAGTATTTT. The encoded protein is CASSERGSTDTQYF.

The J gene is TRBJ2-3, the V gene TRBV27; D remains unclear. The CDR3 contains 15 residues. The V end lost 5 bases, the J end lost 6 bases, and 18 bases lay between the germline ends. Germline CDR1 MNHEY, CDR2 SMNVEV (reference sequence). The CDR3 nucleotides read TGTGCCAGCAGTCCCCGGGTCTCCTCCCGGGATACGCAGTATTTT. Translation gives CASSPRVSSRDTQYF.

The rearrangement uses TRBV3-1 (or the pseudogene TRBV3-2) and TRBJ1-1; D gene ambiguous. V lost 1 base, J lost 4 bases, and 13 bases lay in between. The germline V gene has CDR1 LGHDT and CDR2 YNNKEL (reference sequence). This CDR3 has 15 amino acids. Here the CDR3 DNA reads TGTGCCAGCAGCCAAGGATCAGGTTTTGGCACTGAAGCTTTCTTT. This encodes CASSQGSGFGTEAFF.

V usage is TRBV3-1 (or the pseudogene TRBV3-2) and J usage is TRBJ2-7; D remains ambiguous. The CDR3 has 12 residues. Trimming removed 3 bases from V and 3 bases from J, with 6 bases in between. The germline CDR1 and CDR2 sequences are LGHDT and YNNKEL (reference sequence). The CDR3 spells CASSHDIYEQYF. The CDR3 bases are TGTGCCAGCAGCCACGACATCTACGAGCAGTACTTC.

The J gene is TRBJ1-6, the V gene TRBV6-5; TRBD1 aligns across 10 bases. CDR1 is MNHEY, CDR2 SVGAGI, per germline. J gave up 10 bases and V 10 bases, and 7 bases lay outside the gene matches. CDR3 length: 13 residues. The CDR3 region is CATRGQGGSPLHF. The CDR3 nucleotides read TGTGCCACCCGAGGACAGGGGGGATCACCCCTCCACTTT.

This clone was observed a single time. The J gene is TRBJ1-2, the V gene TRBV7-9; a possible D gene is TRBD1 (6 bases). The germline V gene has CDR1 SEHNR and CDR2 FQNEAQ (reference sequence). V shed 5 bases and J shed 8 bases, with 15 bases lying between them. The CDR3 is 13 residues long. The CDR3 nucleotides read TGTGCCAGCAGCCTACAGGGCCCAGAAGGCTACACCTTC. Translation: CASSLQGPEGYTF.

The chain couples TRBV3-1 (or the pseudogene TRBV3-2) to TRBJ1-1; D unclear. The CDR3 has 15 amino acids. Trimming left V 1 base short and J 3 bases short, with 12 bases between. Germline V CDR1 and CDR2: LGHDT, YNNKEL (reference sequence). CDR3 residues: CASSQGHGPYTEAFF. The CDR3 DNA reads TGTGCCAGCAGCCAAGGCCACGGTCCTTACACTGAAGCTTTCTTT.

This chain uses TRBV29-1 with TRBJ1-2; 7 bases line up with TRBD1. Germline V lookup: CDR1 SQVTM, CDR2 ANQGSEA. The CDR3 runs 16 residues. Germline trimming cut 1 base from V and 0 bases from J; bases unmatched to any gene: 8. The CDR3 nucleotides are TGCAGCGTTGAAGGGGAGGGGGCCCGCACTAACTATGGCTACACCTTC. Residues: CSVEGEGARTNYGYTF. Combining the CDR3 with reference TRBV29-1 and TRBJ1-2 gives the whole variable domain SAVISQKPSRDICQRGTSLTIQCQVDSQVTMMFWYRQQPGQSLTLIATANQGSEATYESGFVIDKFPISRPNLTFSTLTVSNMSPEDSSIYLCSVEGEGARTNYGYTFGSGTRLTVV.

The chain recombines TRBV7-2 with TRBJ1-5, with a weak D call TRBD1 (5 bases). Trimming shortened V by 5 bases and J by 9 bases, and 11 bases separated the two germline ends. The CDR3 sequence is 12 residues long. Germline V gives CDR1 SGHTA, CDR2 FQGNSA. In DNA form, the CDR3 reads TGTGCCAGCAGCCCCCCCCAGGGGCCCCAGCATTTT. Protein sequence: CASSPPQGPQHF.

The rearrangement links TRBV5-1 to TRBJ1-2; 8 nucleotides line up with TRBD1. J was trimmed by 1 base and V by 4 bases; bases with no gene match: 6. This CDR3 contains 15 residues. Germline CDR1 is SGHRS and CDR2 is YFSETQ. The CDR3 nucleotides read TGCGCCAGCAGCGGCGGACAGGGAGGTAACTATGGCTACACCTTC. Protein product: CASSGGQGGNYGYTF.

In this sample, this clone turned up a few times. The rearrangement joins TRBV4-3 to TRBJ1-4; D might be TRBD1 (5 bases). The CDR3 extends over 15 amino acids. V lost 0 bases and J 4 bases, leaving 9 bases between the germline ends. CDR1 and CDR2 (germline): LGHNA, YSLEER. The CDR3 sequence: CASSQEGQGNEKLFF. The CDR3 DNA reads TGCGCCAGCAGCCAAGAAGGGCAGGGTAATGAAAAACTGTTTTTT.

The CDR3 is CASSLTNEQFF. CDR3 nucleotide sequence: TGTGCCAGCAGCTTAACGAATGAGCAGTTCTTC. The gene calls are TRBV5-4 and TRBJ2-1; no clear D. Germline V CDR1 and CDR2: SGHNT, YYREEE (reference sequence). Trimming shortened V by 2 bases and J by 7 bases, and 4 bases separated the two germline ends. The CDR3 loop spans 11 amino acids.

This chain joins TRBV4-1 and TRBJ2-2; no reliable D call. There are 17 residues in the CDR3. Trimming left V 0 bases short and J 0 bases short, with 11 bases between. CDR1 and CDR2 (germline): MGHRA, YSYEKL. CDR3 DNA sequence: TGCGCCAGCAGCCAAGATTGGGGAACCTCGAACACCGGGGAGCTGTTTTTT. Its translation is CASSQDWGTSNTGELFF.

The V call is TRBV11-1, the J call TRBJ2-7; 10 nucleotides agree with TRBD2. Germline V gene data show CDR1 as SGHAT and CDR2 as FQDESV (reference sequence). The CDR3 loop spans 15 amino acids. Trimming removed 5 bases from V and 3 bases from J; junction bases left unmatched: 7. The CDR3 sequence: CASSPRGLARYEQYF. The CDR3 DNA follows: TGTGCCAGCAGCCCCCGGGGACTAGCGCGCTACGAGCAGTACTTC.

The chain is built from TRBV21-1 and TRBJ2-1; the table calls TRBD2, which could not be checked here. TRBV21-1 is termed a pseudogene. The CDR3 covers 17 residues. In DNA form, the CDR3 reads TGTGCCAGCAGCAAACCTAGCGGGGGGGGCTGGGTCAATGAGCAGTTCTTC. Protein sequence: CASSKPSGGGWVNEQFF.

The J gene is TRBJ2-1, the V gene TRBV14; D not resolved. V was trimmed by 6 bases and J by 14 bases, leaving 14 bases between them. CDR1 is SGHDN, CDR2 FVKESK, per germline. The CDR3 has 11 amino acids. The CDR3 DNA reads as TGTGCCAGCAGGGGATATCAAGAGGAGTTCTTC. This gives the protein CASRGYQEEFF.

The chain is built from TRBV29-1 and TRBJ1-2; unclear D gene. Germline CDR1 SQVTM, CDR2 ANQGSEA. The CDR3 spans 12 residues. Trimming removed 6 bases from V and 4 bases from J, with 12 bases in between. The CDR3 DNA sequence: TGCAGCGTGGCCGGGTCCTCCTATGGCTACACCTTC. Translated: CSVAGSSYGYTF.

The chain combines TRBV7-2 with TRBJ2-7, with 7 bases that match TRBD2. Unmatched junction bases numbered 10, after V lost 1 base and J lost 4 bases. The CDR3 is 16 amino acids. Germline loops: CDR1 SGHTA, CDR2 FQGNSA. For the CDR3, the DNA is TGTGCCAGCAGCTTAGTCGTCGCGGGAGTAGGGTACGAGCAGTACTTC. As protein: CASSLVVAGVGYEQYF.

V and J are TRBV6-5 and TRBJ1-2, with 9 bases identical to TRBD1. CDR1 is MNHEY, CDR2 SVGAGI, per germline. The CDR3 loop spans 13 amino acids. V lost 5 bases, J lost 8 bases, and 6 bases stayed unmatched. In nucleotides, the CDR3 is TGTGCCAGCAGTCGGACAGGGGATCGGGGCTACACCTTC. As protein: CASSRTGDRGYTF.

The genes are TRBV12-3 or TRBV12-4 and TRBJ2-5, with D maybe TRBD2 (5 bases). V dropped 4 bases and J dropped 4 bases, with 10 bases sitting between them. CDR3 size: 13 residues. The CDR3 protein is CASSSPAGETQYF. CDR3 sequence (DNA): TGTGCCAGCAGTTCCCCTGCGGGAGAGACCCAGTACTTC.

This chain uses TRBV7-9 with TRBJ2-1; 10 bases map to TRBD2. The germline CDR1 and CDR2 sequences are SEHNR and FQNEAQ (reference sequence). Losses at the gene ends were 4 bases for V and 2 bases for J; bases not matched to a gene: 2. The CDR3 covers 15 residues. The CDR3 region has the DNA TGTGCCAGCAGCTCCCTAGCGGGAGCCTACAATGAGCAGTTCTTC. It translates to CASSSLAGAYNEQFF.